Presented here are 32 T cell receptor beta chains from one specimen sequenced in a study of cytomegalovirus exposure and HLA in healthy donors. The PCR was carried out with 60 Vbeta primers and 13 Jbeta primers. Sequencing was performed with immunoSEQ multiplex PCR; in TCRdb, only in-frame clones are kept and a portion is missing. The data hold 30,000 to 45,000 clones, with about nine tenths observed a single time. The specimen was PBMCs. The origin of the receptors is a middle-aged woman in good health and CMV-seropositive.

The chain has TRBV27 and TRBJ1-2; TRBD1 is a possible D gene (5 bases). Per germline, CDR1 MNHEY and CDR2 SMNVEV (reference sequence). Between the trimmed V and J ends, which lost 6 bases and 4 bases, there was a span of 12 bases. This CDR3 contains 13 residues. The CDR3 protein is CASSPGHSYGYTF. The CDR3, as DNA: TGTGCCAGCAGCCCCGGACATTCCTATGGCTACACCTTC.

The chain combines TRBV28 with TRBJ2-7; 8 bases align to TRBD2. Trimming cost V 2 bases and J 7 bases; bases outside gene matches: 19. Germline CDR1 and CDR2: MDHEN and SYDVKM. This CDR3 has 18 amino acids. The CDR3 DNA sequence: TGTGCCAGCAGTTTAAGGTACGGGGGGGGACTGGACGAAAGGGAGCAGTACTTC. Protein sequence: CASSLRYGGGLDEREQYF.

Of note for this clone: One end of the junction varies from germline; a read error may be responsible. The rearrangement uses TRBV7-9 and TRBJ2-7; maybe TRBD1 (5 bases). The CDR3 covers 13 residues. The germline V gene has CDR1 SEHNR and CDR2 FQNEAQ (reference sequence). CDR3: CSSSSRQSYEQYF. In nucleotides, the CDR3 is TGTTCCAGCAGCTCCCGACAGTCCTACGAGCAGTACTTC.

The chain uses TRBV7-9 and TRBJ2-2; 10 positions match TRBD2. The CDR3 loop spans 15 amino acids. V gave up 6 bases and J gave up 5 bases; unmatched junction bases: 6. Germline loops: CDR1 SEHNR, CDR2 FQNEAQ (reference sequence). This chain's CDR3 is CASRRGLAATGELFF. The CDR3 DNA reads TGTGCCAGCAGACGCGGACTAGCGGCTACCGGGGAGCTGTTTTTT. The full variable domain, completed using reference TRBV7-9 and TRBJ2-2, is DTGVSQNPRHKITKRGQNVTFRCDPISEHNRLYWYRQTLGQGPEFLTYFQNEAQLEKSRLLSDRFSAERPKGSFSTLEIQRTEQGDSAMYLCASRRGLAATGELFFGEGSRLTVL.

The chain recombines TRBV7-6 with TRBJ1-6; 9 bases agree with TRBD1. Germline lookup yields CDR1 SGHVS and CDR2 FNYEAQ. The CDR3 is 16 residues long. Unmatched junction bases numbered 7, after V lost 0 bases and J lost 10 bases. The CDR3 region is CASSLAPTGGASPLHF. The CDR3, as DNA: TGTGCCAGCAGCTTAGCCCCAACAGGGGGCGCCTCACCCCTCCACTTT.

This chain links TRBV19 with TRBJ1-2; 8 bases are a match to TRBD1. V dropped 10 bases and J dropped 7; count of bases not matched to a gene: 11. The CDR3 consists of 13 residues. Per germline, CDR1 LNHDA and CDR2 SQIVND (reference sequence). This CDR3 reads CATGTGWFVGYTF. The DNA for the CDR3 is TGTGCCACCGGGACAGGCTGGTTTGTTGGCTACACCTTC.

V and J are TRBV10-3 and TRBJ1-1, with TRBD1 matching 7 bases. The CDR3 extends over 13 amino acids. Germline V CDR1 and CDR2: ENHRY, SYGVKD. V was clipped by 5 bases and J by 5 bases; unmatched bases: 5. CDR3 protein: CAISPQGYTEAFF. Written as DNA, the CDR3 is TGTGCCATCAGTCCACAGGGGTATACTGAAGCTTTCTTT.

Only one count was recorded for this clone. The J gene is TRBJ2-3, the V gene TRBV5-4, with a tentative D call TRBD1 (5 bases). The V gene lost 1 base and the J gene lost 0 bases, with 6 bases spanning the gap. Germline V gives CDR1 SGHNT, CDR2 YYREEE (reference sequence). This CDR3 region has 14 residues. Written as DNA, the CDR3 is TGTGCCAGCAGCTTGAAGGGGAGCACAGATACGCAGTATTTT. Amino acids: CASSLKGSTDTQYF.

The chain links TRBV5-1 to TRBJ1-1; 8 bases align to TRBD1. The CDR3 is made up of 14 amino acids. The germline gives CDR1 SGHRS, CDR2 YFSETQ. J lost 1 base, V lost 3 bases, and 2 bases had no gene match. The CDR3 DNA sequence: TGCGCCAGCAGCTCACAGGGGGGGAACACTGAAGCTTTCTTT. Encoded protein: CASSSQGGNTEAFF.

The chain has TRBV5-5 and TRBJ1-3; D unresolved. The germline V gene encodes CDR1 SGHKS and CDR2 YYEKEE (reference sequence). Trimming stripped 4 bases from V and 0 bases from J, with 14 bases between. The CDR3 is 16 amino acids. CDR3 sequence reads: CASSPGVGSSGNTIYF. Written as DNA, the CDR3 is TGTGCCAGCAGCCCCGGGGTGGGGAGCTCTGGAAACACCATATATTTT. The full variable domain, its missing parts supplied by reference TRBV5-5 and TRBJ1-3, is DAGVTQSPTHLIKTRGQQVTLRCSPISGHKSVSWYQQVLGQGPQFIFQYYEKEERGRGNFPDRFSARQFPNYSSELNVNALLLGDSALYLCASSPGVGSSGNTIYFGEGSWLTVV.

This chain links TRBV2 with TRBJ2-5, with TRBD2 matching 13 bases. This CDR3 contains 14 residues. Losses at the gene ends were 4 bases for V and 8 bases for J; bases not matched to a gene: 4. Germline CDR1 reads SNHLY; CDR2 reads FYNNEI. For the CDR3, the DNA is TGTGCCAGCAGTGGAAGGACTAGCGGGGGTACCCAGTACTTC. Protein product: CASSGRTSGGTQYF.

This clone was seen once. This sequence joins TRBV9 and TRBJ2-5; tentatively, D is TRBD2 (6 bases). CDR3 length: 21 amino acids. Germline V gives CDR1 SGDLS, CDR2 YYNGEE. V lost 0 bases and J 1 base, leaving 28 bases between the germline ends. The CDR3 sequence: CASSVVLGIVAANRAQETQYF. The CDR3 DNA sequence: TGTGCCAGCAGCGTAGTACTAGGGATAGTAGCGGCCAACCGGGCCCAAGAGACCCAGTACTTC.

The CDR3 nucleotides read TGTGCCAGCAGCTCCCGGACAGGGTTTAGCTCACCCCTCCACTTT. As protein: CASSSRTGFSSPLHF. The chain recombines TRBV7-3 with TRBJ1-6, with 8 bases fitting TRBD1. The CDR3 has 15 residues. Trimming at V came to 4 bases and at J to 10 bases, leaving 9 bases not matched to a gene. Germline V gene sequence: CDR1 SGHTA, CDR2 FQGTGA.

This chain links TRBV28 with TRBJ1-4, with 7 bases fitting TRBD1. J gave up 8 bases and V 2 bases, and 8 bases lay outside the gene matches. CDR1 and CDR2 (germline): MDHEN, SYDVKM. This CDR3 has 15 residues. The CDR3 DNA is TGTGCCAGCAGTTTAGTAACCCAGGGGGTAGAAAAACTGTTTTTT. Protein: CASSLVTQGVEKLFF.

This sequence joins TRBV5-1 and TRBJ1-5, with 8 bases fitting TRBD1. This CDR3 is 14 amino acids long. After removal of 7 bases from V and 1 base from J, the junction contained 4 bases not matched to a gene. CDR1 and CDR2 (germline): SGHRS, YFSETQ. The CDR3 region is CASSQGESNQPQHF. The DNA of the CDR3 is TGCGCCAGCTCACAGGGGGAAAGCAATCAGCCCCAGCATTTT.

The chain links TRBV6-4 to TRBJ2-4; TRBD1 is a possible D gene (5 bases). The CDR3 spans 12 residues. Trimming left V 8 bases short and J 6 bases short, with 11 bases between. The germline V gene encodes CDR1 MRHNA and CDR2 SNTAGT. CDR3 in amino acids: CASAAQVNIQYF. The CDR3 DNA reads as TGTGCCAGCGCTGCACAGGTAAACATTCAGTACTTC.

This clone came up a few times. The V gene is TRBV5-8, the J gene TRBJ2-7; D possibly corresponds to TRBD1 (5 bases). V was trimmed by 0 bases and J by 3 bases, leaving 13 bases between them. CDR3 length: 15 amino acids. The germline gives CDR1 SGHTS, CDR2 YDEGEE. CDR3 DNA: TGTGCCAGCAGCTTGGGGGCAGGGAAGAACTACGAGCAGTACTTC. It translates to CASSLGAGKNYEQYF.

To note about this clone: The junction departs from germline at one end; a sequencing error may be responsible. V gene TRBV7-9 combines with J gene TRBJ2-3; weak D call: TRBD2 (5 bases). This CDR3 is 15 amino acids long. Germline V gene data show CDR1 as SEHNR and CDR2 as FQNEAQ (reference sequence). As DNA, the CDR3 is TGTTCCAGCAGCTTAGTAGGTAGCGCCCCAGATACGCAGTATTTT. This gives the protein CSSSLVGSAPDTQYF.

For the CDR3, the DNA is TGCGCCAGCAGGCAACTTGGGGGGATGGAGACCCAGTACTTC. Residues: CASRQLGGMETQYF. The rearrangement uses TRBV4-1 and TRBJ2-5; the D gene is possibly TRBD2 (6 bases). The germline V and J ends were trimmed by 6 bases and 5 bases, with 16 bases remaining between them. Looked up from germline, CDR1 is MGHRA and CDR2 is YSYEKL. There are 14 residues in the CDR3.

This chain links TRBV11-2 with TRBJ2-7, with 7 nucleotides matching TRBD2. This CDR3 has 18 amino acids. From germline, CDR1 is SGHAT and CDR2 FQNNGV. V gave up 5 bases and J gave up 1 base; unmatched junction bases: 17. Here the CDR3 reads CASSPIKRGGDTSYEQYF. The CDR3 nucleotides are TGTGCCAGCAGCCCAATCAAGCGGGGCGGGGATACATCCTACGAGCAGTACTTC.

J is TRBJ1-4 and V is TRBV5-5, with D uncertain. V was shortened by 3 bases and J by 3 bases, with 15 bases between the two germline ends. The CDR3 has 16 residues. The germline V gene encodes CDR1 SGHKS and CDR2 YYEKEE (reference sequence). The CDR3 region is CASSYDPSGANEKLFF. CDR3 coding DNA: TGTGCCAGCAGCTATGACCCCAGCGGGGCTAATGAAAAACTGTTTTTT.

V is TRBV6-1 and J is TRBJ1-6; 9 nucleotides align to TRBD1. Germline-derived CDR1 and CDR2 are MNHNS and SASEGT. CDR3 length: 15 amino acids. J gave up 9 bases and V 7 bases, and 10 bases lay outside the gene matches. The DNA of the CDR3 is TGTGCCAGCACTCCGGGACAGGGCGTCTTTTCACCCCTCCACTTT. Translated: CASTPGQGVFSPLHF.

The CDR3 nucleotides read TGCAGCGTTGGGGATCTGGGGGGGCCGGGCGAGACCCAGTACTTC. Protein sequence: CSVGDLGGPGETQYF. V usage is TRBV29-1 and J usage is TRBJ2-5, with a weak D call TRBD2 (7 bases). CDR1 and CDR2 from the germline V gene are SQVTM and ANQGSEA. The CDR3 is made up of 15 amino acids. The V end was cut by 4 bases, the J end by 5 bases, with 20 bases between.

This clone was detected a few times. The chain combines TRBV6-5 with TRBJ1-1, with 9 bases aligning to TRBD1. Germline V CDR1 and CDR2: MNHEY, SVGAGI. V lost 0 bases to trimming and J lost 5 bases; unmatched junction nucleotides: 7. The CDR3 length is 16 residues. The chain's CDR3 is CASSYSTDRGTTEAFF. CDR3 nucleotides: TGTGCCAGCAGTTACTCGACGGACAGGGGAACAACTGAAGCTTTCTTT.

The chain has TRBV5-4 and TRBJ2-2, with TRBD2 identical over 9 bases. The CDR3 is made up of 16 amino acids. CDR1 is SGHNT and CDR2 is YYREEE in the germline V gene (reference sequence). With 0 bases clipped from V and 4 bases from J, the junction kept 4 bases outside the gene matches. The chain's CDR3 is CASSLDSGGGTGELFF. As DNA, the CDR3 is TGTGCCAGCAGCTTGGATAGCGGGGGAGGCACCGGGGAGCTGTTTTTT. The full variable domain, with the rest looked up from reference TRBV5-4 and TRBJ2-2, is ETGVTQSPTHLIKTRGQQVTLRCSSQSGHNTVSWYQQALGQGPQFIFQYYREEENGRGNFPPRFSGLQFPNYSSELNVNALELDDSALYLCASSLDSGGGTGELFFGEGSRLTVL.

V is TRBV7-2 and J is TRBJ1-4; 9 nucleotides line up with TRBD1. With 4 bases clipped from V and 15 bases from J, the junction kept 9 bases outside the gene matches. The CDR3 sequence is 13 residues long. Looked up from germline, CDR1 is SGHTA and CDR2 is FQGNSA. CDR3 protein: CASSSGQGKSVFF. The CDR3 bases are TGTGCCAGCAGCTCCGGACAGGGGAAGTCGGTGTTTTTT.

The chain combines TRBV29-1 with TRBJ2-3; TRBD1 agrees at 10 bases. V shed 4 bases and J 1 base; nucleotides not matched to a gene: 2. CDR1 is SQVTM, CDR2 ANQGSEA, per germline. The CDR3 runs to 14 residues. The CDR3 DNA follows: TGCAGCGTTGCTGGGACAGGGGGCACAGATACGCAGTATTTT. It specifies CSVAGTGGTDTQYF.

Only one count was recorded for this clone. The chain couples TRBV6-5 to TRBJ2-5, with TRBD2 matching 7 bases. CDR1 and CDR2 (germline): MNHEY, SVGAGI. The CDR3 runs 13 residues. V trimming: 5 bases; J trimming: 11 bases; junction bases outside the gene matches: 11. CDR3 DNA sequence: TGTGCCAGCAGTCGTACCGGGGGAGGGTTGCAGTACTTC. Its protein product is CASSRTGGGLQYF.

V is TRBV19 and J is TRBJ1-5; D possibly corresponds to TRBD1 (5 bases). Trimming stripped 7 bases from V and 1 base from J, with 14 bases between. CDR1 is LNHDA and CDR2 is SQIVND in the germline V gene (reference sequence). CDR3 length: 15 residues. CDR3 DNA: TGTGCCAGTATCGCCACCGCAGGGAGCAATCAGCCCCAGCATTTT. It encodes CASIATAGSNQPQHF.

The chain is built from TRBV28 and TRBJ1-2; TRBD1 aligns across 7 bases. Germline lookup yields CDR1 MDHEN and CDR2 SYDVKM. CDR3 length: 14 amino acids. The J segment lost 4 bases and the V segment lost 10 bases, leaving 12 bases of the junction unmatched. The CDR3 reads CAIGTGDKPYGYTF. The CDR3 DNA follows: TGTGCCATCGGTACAGGGGACAAACCCTATGGCTACACCTTC.

The table lists this clone with a few counts. The rearrangement links TRBV5-6 to TRBJ1-1; a possible D gene is TRBD1 (6 bases). Germline assignment: CDR1 SGHDT and CDR2 YYEEEE. V lost 4 bases and J lost 3, with 16 bases in between. This CDR3 has 15 residues. Here the CDR3 reads CASSVGGQLYTEAFF. The CDR3 coding sequence is TGTGCCAGCAGCGTGGGAGGACAGTTGTACACTGAAGCTTTCTTT. Combining the CDR3 with reference TRBV5-6 and TRBJ1-1 gives the whole variable domain DAGVTQSPTHLIKTRGQQVTLRCSPKSGHDTVSWYQQALGQGPQFIFQYYEEEERQRGNFPDRFSGHQFPNYSSELNVNALLLGDSALYLCASSVGGQLYTEAFFGQGTRLTVV.

This clone appeared a single time. This chain links TRBV6-5 with TRBJ1-2; D unclear. CDR1 and CDR2 (germline): MNHEY, SVGAGI. The CDR3 is 11 amino acids. The ends were cut back, 7 bases at V and 5 bases at J, with 8 bases in the middle. For the CDR3, the DNA is TGTGCCAGCACCCGGGGATATGGCTACACCTTC. Translated: CASTRGYGYTF.